This entry concerns a single T cell receptor (beta chain). Its antigen is currently unknown. Germline assignment: CDR1 LNHDA and CDR2 SQIVND (reference sequence). The CDR3 is made up of 14 amino acids. The V end lost 4 bases, the J end lost 3 bases, and 12 bases lay between the germline ends. This entry comes from a study of T-cell memory formation after mild COVID-19. As for the study in general: The two donors had largely donor-specific TCR clusters. Study-wide findings and caveats: Within pre-infection memory, some responding clones were found, suggesting cross-reactive memory joined. Shrinking CD4+ clones resided mostly in CM and EM, and CD8+ ones in EMRA.

It was 5'RACE with constant-segment primers that produced the TCR alpha and TCR beta cDNA libraries, which carried sample barcodes and UMIs. Via MiXCR, TCRdb re-called the 5' RACE reads, giving one row per CDR3 protein. The table includes hundreds of thousands of distinct CDR3 sequences, 15% to 20% detected once. The rearrangement links TRBV19 to TRBJ1-1; D is possibly TRBD1 (6 bases). What was sequenced was PBMCs or a T cell subset sorted from them (not recorded which). This TCR came from an adult woman who had mild COVID-19 (a few samples of this study predate the infection). Cell type and time point are not known. The CDR3 sequence: CASSKQGRDTEAFF. CDR3 DNA sequence: TGTGCCAGTAGTAAACAGGGACGGGACACTGAAGCTTTCTTT.